This TCR beta chain was identified in a study of blood T cell repertoires in COVID-19. On the study more broadly: The cDNA or gDNA used as material had been derived from T cells, B-cell-depleted T cells, or PBMCs.

Sequenced by immunoSEQ multiplex PCR; TCRdb stores in-frame clones only, minus some. The repertoire includes approximately 70,000 clones, about 90% of them detected once, and 2.5% to 3% sits in the top ten. The receptor was derived from a human donor in a cohort sampled during active COVID-19. The sample comprised peripheral blood.

Here the CDR3 reads CASSAVAGLDTQYF. The CDR3 DNA reads TGTGCCAGCAGTGCCGTAGCGGGATTAGATACGCAGTATTTT. The chain is built from TRBV6-4 and TRBJ2-3, with 8 bases matching TRBD2. Germline trimming cut 4 bases from V and 5 bases from J; bases unmatched to any gene: 5. CDR1 and CDR2 from the germline V gene are MRHNA and SNTAGT. The CDR3 is 14 residues long.